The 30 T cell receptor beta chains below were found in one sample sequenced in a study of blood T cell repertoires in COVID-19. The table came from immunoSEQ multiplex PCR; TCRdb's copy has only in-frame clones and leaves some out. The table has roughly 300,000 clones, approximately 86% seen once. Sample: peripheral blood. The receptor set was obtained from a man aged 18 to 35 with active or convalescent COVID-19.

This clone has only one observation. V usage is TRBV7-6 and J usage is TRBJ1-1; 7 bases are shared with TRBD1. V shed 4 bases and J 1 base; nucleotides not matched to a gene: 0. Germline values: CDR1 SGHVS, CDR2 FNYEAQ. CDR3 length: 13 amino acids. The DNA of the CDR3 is TGTGCCAGCAGCTGGGACAGGAACACTGAAGCTTTCTTT. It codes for CASSWDRNTEAFF.

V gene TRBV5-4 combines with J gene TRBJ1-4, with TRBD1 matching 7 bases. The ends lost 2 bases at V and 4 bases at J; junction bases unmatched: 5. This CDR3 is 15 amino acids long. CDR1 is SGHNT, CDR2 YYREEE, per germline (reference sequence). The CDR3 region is CASSLQGSINEKLFF. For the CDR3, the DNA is TGTGCCAGCAGCTTACAGGGGTCTATTAATGAAAAACTGTTTTTT.

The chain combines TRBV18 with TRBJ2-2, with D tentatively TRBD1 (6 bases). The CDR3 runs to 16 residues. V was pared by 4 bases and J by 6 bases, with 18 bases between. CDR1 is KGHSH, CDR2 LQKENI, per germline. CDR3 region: CASSRLAGAQAGELFF. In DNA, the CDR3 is TGTGCCAGCTCACGATTGGCAGGGGCACAGGCCGGGGAGCTGTTTTTT. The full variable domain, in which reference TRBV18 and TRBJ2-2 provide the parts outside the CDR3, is NAGVMQNPRHLVRRRGQEARLRCSPMKGHSHVYWYRQLPEEGLKFMVYLQKENIIDESGMPKERFSAEFPKEGPSILRIQQVVRGDSAAYFCASSRLAGAQAGELFFGEGSRLTVL.

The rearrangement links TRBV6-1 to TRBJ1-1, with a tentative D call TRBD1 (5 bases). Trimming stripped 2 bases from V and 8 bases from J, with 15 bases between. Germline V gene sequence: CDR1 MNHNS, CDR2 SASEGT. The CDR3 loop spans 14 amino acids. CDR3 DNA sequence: TGTGCCAGCAGTGAACAGGGAAGGGGTCGAGAAGCTTTCTTT. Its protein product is CASSEQGRGREAFF.

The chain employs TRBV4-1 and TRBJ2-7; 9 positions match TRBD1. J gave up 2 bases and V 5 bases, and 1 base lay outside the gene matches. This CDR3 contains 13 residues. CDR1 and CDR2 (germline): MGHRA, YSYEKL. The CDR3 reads CASSRQGAYEQYF. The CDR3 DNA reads TGCGCCAGCAGCAGACAGGGGGCCTACGAGCAGTACTTC.

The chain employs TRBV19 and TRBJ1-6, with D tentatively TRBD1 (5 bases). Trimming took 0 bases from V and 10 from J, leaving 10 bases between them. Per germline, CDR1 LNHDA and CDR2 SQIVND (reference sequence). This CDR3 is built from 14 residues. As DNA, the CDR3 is TGTGCCAGTAGTATAGATCTATCAGGGTCACCCCTCCACTTT. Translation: CASSIDLSGSPLHF.

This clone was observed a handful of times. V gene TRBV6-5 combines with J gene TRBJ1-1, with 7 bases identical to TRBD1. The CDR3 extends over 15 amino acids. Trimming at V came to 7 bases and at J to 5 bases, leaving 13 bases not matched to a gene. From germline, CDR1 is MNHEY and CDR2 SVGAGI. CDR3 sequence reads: CASTIRAGGQTEAFF. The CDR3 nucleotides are TGTGCCAGCACCATAAGGGCAGGGGGGCAAACTGAAGCTTTCTTT.

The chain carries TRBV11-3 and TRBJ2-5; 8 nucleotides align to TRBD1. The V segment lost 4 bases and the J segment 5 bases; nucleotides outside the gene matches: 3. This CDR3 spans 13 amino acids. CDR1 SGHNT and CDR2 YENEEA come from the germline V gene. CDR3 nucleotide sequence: TGTGCCAGCAGCTCCACAGGGGGGGAGACCCAGTACTTC. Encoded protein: CASSSTGGETQYF.

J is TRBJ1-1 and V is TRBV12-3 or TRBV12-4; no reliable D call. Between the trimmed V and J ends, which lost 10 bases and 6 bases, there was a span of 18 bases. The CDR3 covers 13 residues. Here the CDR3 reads CATHLGAEAEAFF. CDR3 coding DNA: TGTGCCACCCACCTCGGAGCGGAGGCTGAAGCTTTCTTT.

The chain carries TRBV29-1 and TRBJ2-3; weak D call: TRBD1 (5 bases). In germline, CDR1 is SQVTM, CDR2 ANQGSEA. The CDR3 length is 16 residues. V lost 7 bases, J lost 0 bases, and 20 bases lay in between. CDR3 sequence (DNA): TGCAGCGGATCACAGGACGCCAGGGCTAGCACAGATACGCAGTATTTT. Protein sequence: CSGSQDARASTDTQYF.

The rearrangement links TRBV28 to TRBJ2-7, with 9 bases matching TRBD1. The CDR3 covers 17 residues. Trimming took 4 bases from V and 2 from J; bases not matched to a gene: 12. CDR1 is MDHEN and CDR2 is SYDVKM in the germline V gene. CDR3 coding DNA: TGTGCCAGCAGTTCAAGTCCCGGGACAGGGCGTACCTACGAGCAGTACTTC. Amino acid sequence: CASSSSPGTGRTYEQYF.

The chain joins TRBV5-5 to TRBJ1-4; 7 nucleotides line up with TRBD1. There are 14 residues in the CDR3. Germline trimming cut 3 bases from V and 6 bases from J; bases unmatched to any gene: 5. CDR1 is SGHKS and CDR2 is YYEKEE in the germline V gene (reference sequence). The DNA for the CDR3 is TGTGCCAGCAGCTGGACAGGCTTGGATGAAAAACTGTTTTTT. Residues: CASSWTGLDEKLFF.

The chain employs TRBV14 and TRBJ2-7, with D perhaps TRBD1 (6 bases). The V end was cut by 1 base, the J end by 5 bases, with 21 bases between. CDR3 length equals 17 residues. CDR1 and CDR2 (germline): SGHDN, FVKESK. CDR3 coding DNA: TGTGCCAGCAGCCAAGCGGGTTCGGTGAACAGGGCCCACGAGCAGTACTTC. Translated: CASSQAGSVNRAHEQYF.

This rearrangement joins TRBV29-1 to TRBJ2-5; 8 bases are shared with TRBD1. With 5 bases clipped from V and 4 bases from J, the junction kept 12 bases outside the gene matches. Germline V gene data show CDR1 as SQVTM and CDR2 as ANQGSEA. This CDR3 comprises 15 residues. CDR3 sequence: CSVPGQGGFGETQYF. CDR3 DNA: TGCAGCGTTCCCGGACAGGGAGGATTTGGAGAGACCCAGTACTTC.

DNA of the CDR3: TGCGCCAGCAGCCGTCAACCGGGACTAGCGGGGGACGATACGCAGTATTTT. Translating gives CASSRQPGLAGDDTQYF. The chain is built from TRBV4-1 and TRBJ2-3; 14 positions match TRBD2. The V and J ends lost 4 bases and 6 bases, in that order; junction bases with no gene match: 9. CDR1 is MGHRA, CDR2 YSYEKL, per germline. The CDR3 has 17 residues.

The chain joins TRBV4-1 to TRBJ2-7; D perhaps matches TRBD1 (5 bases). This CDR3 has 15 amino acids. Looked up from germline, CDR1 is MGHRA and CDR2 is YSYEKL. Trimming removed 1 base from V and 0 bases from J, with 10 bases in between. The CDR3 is CASSQGTPSSYEQYF. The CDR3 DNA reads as TGCGCCAGCAGCCAAGGGACACCGAGCTCCTACGAGCAGTACTTC.

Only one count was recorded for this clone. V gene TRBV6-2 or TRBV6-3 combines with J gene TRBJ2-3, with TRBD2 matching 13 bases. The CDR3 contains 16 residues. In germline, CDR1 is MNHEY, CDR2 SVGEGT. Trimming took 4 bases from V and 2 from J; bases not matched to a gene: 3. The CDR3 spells CASSWGLAGSTDTQYF. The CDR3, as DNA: TGTGCCAGCAGTTGGGGACTAGCGGGATCCACAGATACGCAGTATTTT.

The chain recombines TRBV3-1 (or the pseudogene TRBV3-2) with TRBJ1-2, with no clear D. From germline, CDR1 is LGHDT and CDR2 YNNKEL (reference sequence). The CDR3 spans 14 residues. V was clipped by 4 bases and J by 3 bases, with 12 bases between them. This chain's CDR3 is CASSPSTPYYGYTF. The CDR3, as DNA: TGTGCCAGCAGCCCCTCGACACCTTACTATGGCTACACCTTC.

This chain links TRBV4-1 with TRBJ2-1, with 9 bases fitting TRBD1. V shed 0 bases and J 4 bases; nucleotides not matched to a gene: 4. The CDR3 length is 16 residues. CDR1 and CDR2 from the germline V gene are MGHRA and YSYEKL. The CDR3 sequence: CASSQEGQGSYNEQFF. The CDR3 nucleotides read TGCGCCAGCAGCCAAGAAGGACAGGGGAGTTACAATGAGCAGTTCTTC.

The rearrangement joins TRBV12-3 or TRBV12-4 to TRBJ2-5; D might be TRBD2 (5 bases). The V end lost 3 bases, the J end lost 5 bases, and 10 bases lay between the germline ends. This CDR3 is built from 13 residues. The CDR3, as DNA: TGTGCCAGCAGTTTTTCCCCGGGGGAGACCCAGTACTTC. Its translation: CASSFSPGETQYF.

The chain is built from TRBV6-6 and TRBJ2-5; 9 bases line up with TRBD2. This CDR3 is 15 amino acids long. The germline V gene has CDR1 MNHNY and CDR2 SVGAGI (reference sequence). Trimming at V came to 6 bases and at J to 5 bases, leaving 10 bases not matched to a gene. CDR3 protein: CASRSGTSLWETQYF. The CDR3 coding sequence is TGTGCCAGCAGATCCGGGACTAGCCTTTGGGAGACCCAGTACTTC.

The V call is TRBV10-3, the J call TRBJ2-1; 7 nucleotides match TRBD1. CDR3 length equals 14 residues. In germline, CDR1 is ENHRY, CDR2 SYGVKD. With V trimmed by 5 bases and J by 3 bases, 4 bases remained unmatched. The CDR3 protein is CAISTGAGYNEQFF. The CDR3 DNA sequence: TGTGCCATCAGTACAGGGGCGGGCTACAATGAGCAGTTCTTC.

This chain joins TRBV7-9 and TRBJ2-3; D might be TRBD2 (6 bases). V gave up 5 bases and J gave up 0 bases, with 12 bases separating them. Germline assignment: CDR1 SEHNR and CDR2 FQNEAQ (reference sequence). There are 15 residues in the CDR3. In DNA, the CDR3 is TGTGCCAGCAGCCCTCCGGGACTTAGCACAGATACGCAGTATTTT. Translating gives CASSPPGLSTDTQYF.

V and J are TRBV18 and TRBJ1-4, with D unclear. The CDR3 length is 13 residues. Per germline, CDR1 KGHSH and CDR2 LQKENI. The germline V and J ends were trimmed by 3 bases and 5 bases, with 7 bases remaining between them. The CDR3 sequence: CASSPQRNEKLFF. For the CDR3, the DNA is TGTGCCAGCTCACCTCAGAGGAATGAAAAACTGTTTTTT. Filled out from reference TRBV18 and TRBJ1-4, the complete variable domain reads NAGVMQNPRHLVRRRGQEARLRCSPMKGHSHVYWYRQLPEEGLKFMVYLQKENIIDESGMPKERFSAEFPKEGPSILRIQQVVRGDSAAYFCASSPQRNEKLFFGSGTQLSVL.

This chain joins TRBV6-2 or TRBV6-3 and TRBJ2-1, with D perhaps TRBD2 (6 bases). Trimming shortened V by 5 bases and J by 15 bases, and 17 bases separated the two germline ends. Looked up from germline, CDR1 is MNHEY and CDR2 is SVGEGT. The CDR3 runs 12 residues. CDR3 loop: CASSTGTSLTFF. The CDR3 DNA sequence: TGTGCCAGCAGTACCGGGACTTCCCTAACGTTCTTC.

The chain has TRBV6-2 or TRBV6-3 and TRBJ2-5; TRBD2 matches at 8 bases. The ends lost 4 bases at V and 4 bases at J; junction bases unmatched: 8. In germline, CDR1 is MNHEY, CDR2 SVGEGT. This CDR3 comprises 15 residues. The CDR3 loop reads CASSFGLASGETQYF. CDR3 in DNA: TGTGCCAGCAGTTTTGGACTAGCAAGTGGAGAGACCCAGTACTTC.

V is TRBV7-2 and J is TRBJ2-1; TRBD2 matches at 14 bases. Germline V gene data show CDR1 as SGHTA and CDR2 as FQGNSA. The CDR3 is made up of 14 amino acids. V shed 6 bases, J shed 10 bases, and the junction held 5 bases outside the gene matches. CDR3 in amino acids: CASRLTSGGVEQFF. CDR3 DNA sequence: TGTGCCAGCAGGTTGACTAGCGGGGGGGTCGAGCAGTTCTTC.

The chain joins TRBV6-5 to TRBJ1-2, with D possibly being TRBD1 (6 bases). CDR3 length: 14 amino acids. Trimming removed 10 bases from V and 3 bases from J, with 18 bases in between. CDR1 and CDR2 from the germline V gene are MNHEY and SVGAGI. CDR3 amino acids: CATEGGAPHYGYTF. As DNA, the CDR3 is TGTGCCACCGAGGGGGGGGCCCCCCACTATGGCTACACCTTC.

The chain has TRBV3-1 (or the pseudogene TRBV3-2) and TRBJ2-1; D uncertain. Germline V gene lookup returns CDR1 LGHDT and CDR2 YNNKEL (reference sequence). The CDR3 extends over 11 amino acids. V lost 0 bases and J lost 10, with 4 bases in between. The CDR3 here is CASSQEAEQFF. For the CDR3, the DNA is TGTGCCAGCAGCCAAGAAGCGGAGCAGTTCTTC.

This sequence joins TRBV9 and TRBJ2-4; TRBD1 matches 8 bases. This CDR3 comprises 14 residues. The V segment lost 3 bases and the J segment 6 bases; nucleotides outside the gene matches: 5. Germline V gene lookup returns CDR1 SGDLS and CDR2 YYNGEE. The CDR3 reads CASSEPGTGNIQYF. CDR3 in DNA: TGTGCCAGCAGCGAACCCGGGACAGGAAACATTCAGTACTTC.